The clone carrying this T cell receptor (beta chain) came up many times. Each CDR3 protein is one row after TCRdb ran MiXCR on the 5' RACE reads. The repertoire holds roughly 75,000 distinct CDR3 sequences, with around 8.7% as singletons. This entry is derived from a study of early T cells in non-severe SARS-CoV-2 infection. The origin of this receptor is an adult who was a healthcare worker with PCR-confirmed SARS-CoV-2 infection or an uninfected control (not recorded which). Sequences were obtained from whole blood.

DNA of the CDR3: TGCGCCAGCAGTCGCGGGAATCCTAGCACAGATACGCAGTATTTT. It encodes CASSRGNPSTDTQYF. V usage is TRBV5-1 and J usage is TRBJ2-3, with D perhaps matching TRBD2 (6 bases). CDR1 is SGHRS, CDR2 YFSETQ, per germline. This CDR3 contains 15 residues. Trimming shortened V by 5 bases and J by 0 bases, and 13 bases separated the two germline ends.